The TCR beta chain described here comes from a study of shared clonotypes between healthy human individuals. CD45RO-negative, CCR7-selected cells formed the naive CD8 fraction, which excluded terminally differentiated effector memory CD45RA+ cells. Donors included only healthy HIV-negative adults lacking recent acute infections or vaccinations. Sequenced by immunoSEQ multiplex PCR; TCRdb stores in-frame clones only, minus some. This sample carries millions of clones, about 95% of them seen once, and the ten largest clones take around 1.1%. The CDR3 extends over 14 amino acids. V was cut by 0 bases and J by 0 bases, with 6 bases left in between. Germline lookup yields CDR1 SGHRS and CDR2 YFSETQ.

The sequence was collected from a young man in good health. The chain links TRBV5-1 to TRBJ1-1; D unclear. Sequenced input: naive CD8+ T cells sorted from blood. CDR3 residues: CASSLAYLNTEAFF. The CDR3 DNA follows: TGCGCCAGCAGCTTGGCCTACCTGAACACTGAAGCTTTCTTT.